These 19 T cell receptor beta chains were sequenced from one sample in a study of OX40 agonist ivuxolimab in advanced cancers. The data were produced by immunoSEQ multiplex PCR, yet TCRdb's version contains in-frame clones alone and is incomplete. The sample has some 68,000 clones, about 88% seen once. The specimen was CD4+ or CD8+ T cells sorted from blood, collected in a trial of the OX40 agonist ivuxolimab. These receptors originate from an adult with an advanced solid tumor such as melanoma, head and neck, liver or kidney cancer.

The rearrangement uses TRBV4-3 and TRBJ2-1; D remains unclear. CDR1 LGHNA and CDR2 YSLEER come from the germline V gene. This CDR3 region has 15 residues. Trimming took 0 bases from V and 2 from J, leaving 8 bases between them. In DNA, the CDR3 is TGCGCCAGCAGCCAAGAGGGCAACCCCTACAATGAGCAGTTCTTC. Its translation is CASSQEGNPYNEQFF.

The chain recombines TRBV2 with TRBJ1-1, with 8 positions matching TRBD1. Germline loops: CDR1 SNHLY, CDR2 FYNNEI. The CDR3 has 13 residues. V was pared by 7 bases and J by 4 bases, with 5 bases of the junction left unmatched. The CDR3 reads CASTQTGGTEAFF. For the CDR3, the DNA is TGTGCCAGCACACAAACAGGGGGCACTGAAGCTTTCTTT.

The chain carries TRBV7-2 and TRBJ2-3, with D maybe TRBD2 (5 bases). Germline CDR1 is SGHTA and CDR2 is FQGNSA. V dropped 1 base and J dropped 10 bases, with 9 bases sitting between them. This CDR3 has 12 amino acids. The CDR3 region is CASSLGSSAQYF. CDR3 nucleotides: TGTGCCAGCAGCTTAGGTAGTAGCGCGCAGTATTTT.

V and J are TRBV25-1 and TRBJ2-3, with 8 bases aligning to TRBD2. Unmatched junction bases numbered 17, after V lost 5 bases and J lost 4 bases. The CDR3 consists of 18 residues. Germline CDR1 MGHDK, CDR2 SYGVNS. CDR3 DNA: TGTGCCAGCAGTACGCACCCCGGGGGGGGAGAGCGGGCAGATACGCAGTATTTT. It encodes CASSTHPGGGERADTQYF.

J is TRBJ2-7 and V is TRBV5-1; 12 positions match TRBD2. This CDR3 contains 15 residues. Per the germline V gene, CDR1 is SGHRS and CDR2 is YFSETQ. Germline trimming cut 4 bases from V and 5 bases from J; bases unmatched to any gene: 7. The CDR3 nucleotides read TGCGCCAGCAGCGCTAGCGGGAGGGCCTACCACGAGCAGTACTTC. Its protein product is CASSASGRAYHEQYF. Full variable domain (outside the CDR3, taken from reference TRBV5-1 and TRBJ2-7): KAGVTQTPRYLIKTRGQQVTLSCSPISGHRSVSWYQQTPGQGLQFLFEYFSETQRNKGNFPGRFSGRQFSNSRSEMNVSTLELGDSALYLCASSASGRAYHEQYFGPGTRLTVT.

The chain recombines TRBV20-1 with TRBJ2-7; TRBD1 is a possible D gene (6 bases). Germline-derived CDR1 and CDR2 are DFQATT and SNEGSKA (reference sequence). CDR3 length: 11 amino acids. V dropped 5 bases and J dropped 4 bases, with 9 bases sitting between them. The CDR3 DNA reads TGCAGTGCTTCACAGGGATACGAGCAGTACTTC. It specifies CSASQGYEQYF.

The V call is TRBV7-6, the J call TRBJ2-2, with TRBD1 identical over 11 bases. The V segment lost 3 bases and the J segment 7 bases; nucleotides outside the gene matches: 4. This CDR3 region has 15 residues. Germline values: CDR1 SGHVS, CDR2 FNYEAQ. CDR3 region: CASSFGQGAHGELFF. CDR3 coding DNA: TGTGCCAGCAGCTTTGGACAGGGGGCGCACGGGGAGCTGTTTTTT.

V and J are TRBV11-2 and TRBJ2-3; perhaps TRBD2 as D (5 bases). Looked up from germline, CDR1 is SGHAT and CDR2 is FQNNGV. This CDR3 spans 15 amino acids. The V end was cut by 1 base, the J end by 0 bases, with 8 bases between. The DNA for the CDR3 is TGTGCCAGCAGCTTAGTTGGGGAGAGCACAGATACGCAGTATTTT. As protein: CASSLVGESTDTQYF.

This chain connects TRBV6-1 to TRBJ2-4, with TRBD2 matching over 14 bases. CDR3 length equals 14 residues. CDR1 is MNHNS and CDR2 is SASEGT in the germline V gene. Unmatched junction bases numbered 1, after V lost 6 bases and J lost 6 bases. CDR3 bases: TGTGCCAGCAGGGGGACTAGCGGGAGAAACATTCAGTACTTC. This codes for CASRGTSGRNIQYF.

The chain combines TRBV7-2 with TRBJ1-5, with no clear D. The CDR3 consists of 13 residues. Germline V gene lookup returns CDR1 SGHTA and CDR2 FQGNSA. V was trimmed by 2 bases and J by 7 bases, leaving 9 bases between them. In DNA, the CDR3 is TGTGCCAGCAGCTTAAGGTCGGGCCAGCCCCAGCATTTT. This encodes CASSLRSGQPQHF.

The chain has TRBV7-2 and TRBJ2-5, with TRBD1 identical over 11 bases. J was trimmed by 6 bases and V by 5 bases; bases with no gene match: 11. Looked up from germline, CDR1 is SGHTA and CDR2 is FQGNSA. The length of the CDR3 is 16 residues. CDR3 bases: TGTGCCAGCAGCCGGGACGGACAGGGGGCTAGAAAGACCCAGTACTTC. This gives the protein CASSRDGQGARKTQYF.

The chain has TRBV12-1 and TRBJ2-3. TRBV12-1 is classified as a pseudogene. The CDR3 extends over 13 amino acids. The DNA for the CDR3 is TGTGCCAGCAGTCCCCGCCCCACAGATACGCAGTATTTT. The encoded protein is CASSPRPTDTQYF.

This rearrangement joins TRBV28 to TRBJ2-6; the D gene is possibly TRBD2 (5 bases). The V gene lost 2 bases and the J gene lost 4 bases, with 9 bases spanning the gap. Germline lookup yields CDR1 MDHEN and CDR2 SYDVKM. This CDR3 contains 15 residues. CDR3 in amino acids: CASSLGSLGANVLTF. The CDR3 coding sequence is TGTGCCAGCAGTTTAGGGAGCCTCGGGGCCAACGTCCTGACTTTC.

The rearrangement joins TRBV7-3 to TRBJ1-1; D is unresolved. The CDR3 has 15 residues. Trimming took 1 base from V and 6 from J, leaving 15 bases between them. CDR1 is SGHTA, CDR2 FQGTGA, per germline. CDR3 bases: TGTGCCAGCAGCTTAAATCCCTTCCCAGTTTCTGAAGCTTTCTTT. It encodes CASSLNPFPVSEAFF.

This rearrangement joins TRBV7-9 to TRBJ2-2, with D perhaps matching TRBD1 (5 bases). Per the germline V gene, CDR1 is SEHNR and CDR2 is FQNEAQ (reference sequence). The V end was cut by 4 bases, the J end by 5 bases, with 8 bases between. The CDR3 consists of 13 residues. The CDR3 DNA is TGTGCCAGCAGCTCCGACAGTACCGGGGAGCTGTTTTTT. It yields the protein CASSSDSTGELFF.

This rearrangement joins TRBV30 to TRBJ1-5; D call uncertain. Germline CDR1 and CDR2: GTSNPN and SVGIG (reference sequence). The germline V and J ends were trimmed by 4 bases and 3 bases, with 13 bases remaining between them. The CDR3 runs 14 residues. CDR3 protein: CAWNRKDFNQPQHF. CDR3 in DNA: TGTGCCTGGAATAGAAAGGACTTCAATCAGCCCCAGCATTTT.

The chain joins TRBV27 to TRBJ1-4; 9 bases are a match to TRBD1. Germline V gene data show CDR1 as MNHEY and CDR2 as SMNVEV (reference sequence). This CDR3 is 16 amino acids long. V lost 8 bases to trimming and J lost 10 bases; unmatched junction nucleotides: 17. CDR3 loop: CASGSGTGLQRGKLFF. CDR3 DNA sequence: TGTGCCAGCGGGAGTGGGACAGGGTTGCAGAGAGGAAAACTGTTTTTT.

This clone occurred a few times. Here the CDR3 DNA reads TGTGCCAGCAGTCCGTTAGCGGGAGTAACGAATGAGCAGTTCTTC. Translating gives CASSPLAGVTNEQFF. The chain recombines TRBV27 with TRBJ2-1; 9 bases agree with TRBD2. Germline trimming cut 5 bases from V and 7 bases from J; bases unmatched to any gene: 9. CDR3 length: 15 residues. Per the germline V gene, CDR1 is MNHEY and CDR2 is SMNVEV (reference sequence).

The chain has TRBV6-1 and TRBJ2-7, with D perhaps assigned TRBD1 or TRBD2 (6 bases each). CDR1 is MNHNS, CDR2 SASEGT, per germline. The V gene lost 7 bases and the J gene lost 3 bases, with 19 bases spanning the gap. The CDR3 totals 15 residues. The DNA of the CDR3 is TGTGCCAGCATTGCCCCCGGAGGGGGAGGCTACGAGCAGTACTTC. Encoded protein: CASIAPGGGGYEQYF.